This T cell receptor (beta chain) originates from a study of blood T cell repertoires in COVID-19. Study-level information: PBMCs, B-cell-depleted T cells, or T cells provided the cDNA or gDNA that made up the material.

As originally analysed: Amplification of reference gene primers provided the estimated nucleated cell counts. Libraries were prepared by immunoSEQ multiplex PCR; TCRdb keeps only in-frame clonotypes and omits some of them. The DNA gave D and trimming, while V, J and clone size come from that table. The data show over 300,000 clones, 70% to 90% seen once. The V and J ends lost 4 bases and 4 bases respectively, with 2 bases between them. Germline-derived CDR1 and CDR2 are SGHDN and FVKESK. The CDR3 is made up of 11 amino acids. Recruits, aged about 18 to 95 years, lived in approximately 26 US areas. Cohort 3 recovered donors had two negative PCRs, clearance, or symptom resolution.

The sequenced sample consisted of PBMCs or T cells enriched from blood (not recorded which). This receptor was identified in a middle-aged woman who had recovered from COVID-19. The rearrangement uses TRBV14 and TRBJ1-3; D ambiguous. CDR3 sequence (DNA): TGTGCCAGCAGCCTAGGAAACACCATATATTTT. It translates to CASSLGNTIYF.